This T cell receptor (beta chain) comes out of a study of shared clonotypes between healthy human individuals. Regarding the study as a whole: Naive subsets tended to show greater estimated richness than memory subsets.

The CDR3 is made up of 11 amino acids. CDR1 and CDR2 from the germline V gene are SGHDT and YYEEEE. Splitting of each subset's genomic DNA was done evenly across several immunoSEQ plates. In the authors' workflow: ImmunoSEQ yielded junction-only sequences lacking quality scores, so filtering differed. Produced via immunoSEQ multiplex PCR; TCRdb's table is partial and in-frame only. V and J calls and clone size are those listed in that table; D and trimming were worked out from the DNA. The profile shows 850,000 to 1,100,000 clones, approximately 77% of them singletons. Turning to this clone: Antigen: not known. The junction departs from the called germline gene at one end, perhaps through a read error.

The sequenced sample was memory CD4+ T cells from PBMCs. This sample's subset: CD45RA-negative fraction. The sequence derives from a man aged 18 to 29 in good health. Some clones in this sample may be carry-over from other donors' samples. The genes are TRBV5-6 and TRBJ1-2; no reliable D call. For the CDR3, the DNA is TGTGCCAGCAGCTTGGAGGGTTTGTACGTCTTC. Protein sequence: CASSLEGLYVF.